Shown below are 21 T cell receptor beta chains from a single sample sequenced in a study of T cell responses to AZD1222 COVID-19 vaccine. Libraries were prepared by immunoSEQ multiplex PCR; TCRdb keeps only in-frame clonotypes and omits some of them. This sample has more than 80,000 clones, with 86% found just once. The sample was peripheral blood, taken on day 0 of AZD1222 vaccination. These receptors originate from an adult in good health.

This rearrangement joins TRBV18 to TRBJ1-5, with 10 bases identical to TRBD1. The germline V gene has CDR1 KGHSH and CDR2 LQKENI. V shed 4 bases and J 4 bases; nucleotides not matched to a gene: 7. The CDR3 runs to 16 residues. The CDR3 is CASSRLPGQGNQPQHF. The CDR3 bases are TGTGCCAGCTCACGGCTACCGGGACAGGGGAATCAGCCCCAGCATTTT.

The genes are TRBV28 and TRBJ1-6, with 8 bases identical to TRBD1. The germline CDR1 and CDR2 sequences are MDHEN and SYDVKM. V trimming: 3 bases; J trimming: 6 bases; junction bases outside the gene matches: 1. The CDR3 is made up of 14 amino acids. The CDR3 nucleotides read TGTGCCAGCAGTTTGGACAGGGCTAATTCACCCCTCCACTTT. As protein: CASSLDRANSPLHF. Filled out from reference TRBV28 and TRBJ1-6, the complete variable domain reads DVKVTQSSRYLVKRTGEKVFLECVQDMDHENMFWYRQDPGLGLRLIYFSYDVKMKEKGDIPEGYSVSREKKERFSLILESASTNQTSMYLCASSLDRANSPLHFGNGTRLTVT.

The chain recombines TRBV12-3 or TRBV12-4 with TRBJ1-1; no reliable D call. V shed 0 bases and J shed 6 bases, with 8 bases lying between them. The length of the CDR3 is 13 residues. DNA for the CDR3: TGTGCCAGCAGTTTAGCGGTTCGAGCTGAAGCTTTCTTT. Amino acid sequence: CASSLAVRAEAFF.

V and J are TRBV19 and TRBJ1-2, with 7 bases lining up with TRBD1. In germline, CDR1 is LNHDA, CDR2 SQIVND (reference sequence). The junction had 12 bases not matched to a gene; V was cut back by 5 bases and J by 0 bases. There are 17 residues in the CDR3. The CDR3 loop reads CASSSRTGRGTNYGYTF. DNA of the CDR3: TGTGCCAGTAGTTCACGGACAGGTAGAGGGACTAACTATGGCTACACCTTC.

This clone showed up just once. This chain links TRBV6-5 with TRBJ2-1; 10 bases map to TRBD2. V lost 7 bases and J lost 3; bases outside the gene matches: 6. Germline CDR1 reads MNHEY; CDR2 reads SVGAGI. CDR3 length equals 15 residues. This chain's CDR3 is CASNERGGIYNEQFF. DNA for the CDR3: TGTGCCAGCAACGAGCGGGGGGGGATCTACAATGAGCAGTTCTTC.

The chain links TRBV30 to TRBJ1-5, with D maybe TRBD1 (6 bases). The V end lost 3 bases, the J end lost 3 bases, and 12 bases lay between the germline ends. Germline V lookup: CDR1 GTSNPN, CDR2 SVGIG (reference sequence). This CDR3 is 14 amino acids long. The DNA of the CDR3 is TGTGCCTGGAGGCTAGCAGGGGTCAATCAGCCCCAGCATTTT. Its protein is CAWRLAGVNQPQHF.

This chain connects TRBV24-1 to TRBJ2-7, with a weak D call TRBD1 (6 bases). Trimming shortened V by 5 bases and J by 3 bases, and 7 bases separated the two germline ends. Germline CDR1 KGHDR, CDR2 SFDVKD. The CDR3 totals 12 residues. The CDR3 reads CATSATGYEQYF. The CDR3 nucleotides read TGTGCCACCAGTGCGACAGGCTACGAGCAGTACTTC.

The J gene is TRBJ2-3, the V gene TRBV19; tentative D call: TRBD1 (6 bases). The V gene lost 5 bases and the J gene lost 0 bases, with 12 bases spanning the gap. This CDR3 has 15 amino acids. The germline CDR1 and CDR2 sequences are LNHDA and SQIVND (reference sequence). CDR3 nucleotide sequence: TGTGCCAGTAGTTCAGGGGACGTTAGCACAGATACGCAGTATTTT. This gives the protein CASSSGDVSTDTQYF.

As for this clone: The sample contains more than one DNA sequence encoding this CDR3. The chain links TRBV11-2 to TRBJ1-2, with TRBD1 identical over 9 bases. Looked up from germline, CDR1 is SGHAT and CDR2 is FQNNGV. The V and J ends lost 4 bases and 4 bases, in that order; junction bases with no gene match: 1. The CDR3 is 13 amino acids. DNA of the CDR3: TGTGCCAGCAGCTCGGACAGGGGCTATGGCTACACCTTC. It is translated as CASSSDRGYGYTF.

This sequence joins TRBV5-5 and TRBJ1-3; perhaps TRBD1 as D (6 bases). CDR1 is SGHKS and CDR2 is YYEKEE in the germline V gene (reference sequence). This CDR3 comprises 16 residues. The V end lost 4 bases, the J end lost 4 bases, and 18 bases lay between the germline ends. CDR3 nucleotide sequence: TGTGCCAGCAGCCCGGTGGCGGGGGCTACGGGAAACACCATATATTTT. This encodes CASSPVAGATGNTIYF.

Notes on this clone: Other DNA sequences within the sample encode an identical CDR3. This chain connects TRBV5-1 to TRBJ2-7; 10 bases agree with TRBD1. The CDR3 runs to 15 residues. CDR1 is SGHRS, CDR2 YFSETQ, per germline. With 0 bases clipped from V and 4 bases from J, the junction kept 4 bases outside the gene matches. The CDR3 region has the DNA TGCGCCAGCAGCTTGGCCGGGGGACAGGGGTACGAGCAGTACTTC. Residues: CASSLAGGQGYEQYF.

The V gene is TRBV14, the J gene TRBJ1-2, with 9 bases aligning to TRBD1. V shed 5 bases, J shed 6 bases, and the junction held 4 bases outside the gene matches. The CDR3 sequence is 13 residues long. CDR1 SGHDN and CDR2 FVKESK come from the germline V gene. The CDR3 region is CASSWTGDHGYTF. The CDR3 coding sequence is TGTGCCAGCAGCTGGACAGGGGACCATGGCTACACCTTC.

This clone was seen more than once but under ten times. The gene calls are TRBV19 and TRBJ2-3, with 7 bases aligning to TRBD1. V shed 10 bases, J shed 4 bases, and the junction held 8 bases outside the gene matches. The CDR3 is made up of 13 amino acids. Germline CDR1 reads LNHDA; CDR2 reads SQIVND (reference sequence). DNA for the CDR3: TGTGCCACGGCGGAGACAGGGCCAGATACGCAGTATTTT. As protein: CATAETGPDTQYF. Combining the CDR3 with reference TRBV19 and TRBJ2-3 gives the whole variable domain DGGITQSPKYLFRKEGQNVTLSCEQNLNHDAMYWYRQDPGQGLRLIYYSQIVNDFQKGDIAEGYSVSREKKESFPLTVTSAQKNPTAFYLCATAETGPDTQYFGPGTRLTVL.

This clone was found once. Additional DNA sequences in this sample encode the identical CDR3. The CDR3 spells CASSQVTYEQYF. CDR3 DNA: TGTGCCAGCAGCCAAGTAACCTACGAGCAGTACTTC. V usage is TRBV3-1 (or the pseudogene TRBV3-2) and J usage is TRBJ2-7; D call uncertain. The CDR3 is 12 amino acids. CDR1 and CDR2 from the germline V gene are LGHDT and YNNKEL (reference sequence). Between the trimmed V and J ends, which lost 1 base and 2 bases, there was a span of 3 bases.

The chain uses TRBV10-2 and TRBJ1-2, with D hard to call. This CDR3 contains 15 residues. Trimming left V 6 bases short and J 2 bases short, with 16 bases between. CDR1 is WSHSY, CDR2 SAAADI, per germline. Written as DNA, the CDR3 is TGCGCCAGCAGCCCGACGGGGAATAGAAACTATGGCTACACCTTC. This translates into CASSPTGNRNYGYTF.

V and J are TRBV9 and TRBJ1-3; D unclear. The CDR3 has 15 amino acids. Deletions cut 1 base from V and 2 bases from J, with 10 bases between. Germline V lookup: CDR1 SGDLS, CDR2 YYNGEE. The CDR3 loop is CASSVNTVPGNTIYF. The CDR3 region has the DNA TGTGCCAGCAGCGTAAATACAGTCCCTGGAAACACCATATATTTT.

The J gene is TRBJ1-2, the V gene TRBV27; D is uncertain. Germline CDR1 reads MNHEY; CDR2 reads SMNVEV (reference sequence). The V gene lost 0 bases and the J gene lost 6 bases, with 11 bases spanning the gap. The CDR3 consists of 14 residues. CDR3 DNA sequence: TGTGCCAGCAGTTTATCGGGCCGATCGAATGGCTACACCTTC. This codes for CASSLSGRSNGYTF.

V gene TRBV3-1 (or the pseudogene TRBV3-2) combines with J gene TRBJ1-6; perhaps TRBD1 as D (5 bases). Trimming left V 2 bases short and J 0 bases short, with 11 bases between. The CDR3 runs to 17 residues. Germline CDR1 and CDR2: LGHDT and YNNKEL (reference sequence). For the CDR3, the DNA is TGTGCCAGCAGCCAATTCCCGGGGGGCTCCTATAATTCACCCCTCCACTTT. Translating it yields CASSQFPGGSYNSPLHF.

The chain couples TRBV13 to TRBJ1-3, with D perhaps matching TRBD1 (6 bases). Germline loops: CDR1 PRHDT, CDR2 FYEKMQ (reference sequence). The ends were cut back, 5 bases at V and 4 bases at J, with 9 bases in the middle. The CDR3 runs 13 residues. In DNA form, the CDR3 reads TGTGCCAGCAGCGGGGGCATGGGAAACACCATATATTTT. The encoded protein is CASSGGMGNTIYF.

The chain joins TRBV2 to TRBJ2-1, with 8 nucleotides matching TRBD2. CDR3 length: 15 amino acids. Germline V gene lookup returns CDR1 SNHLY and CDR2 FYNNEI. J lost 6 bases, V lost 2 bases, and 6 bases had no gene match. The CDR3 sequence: CASSELRGELNEQFF. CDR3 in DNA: TGTGCCAGCAGTGAATTGCGGGGGGAACTCAATGAGCAGTTCTTC.

This CDR3 is CASSYGRGDSPLHF. Here the CDR3 DNA reads TGTGCCAGCAGTTACGGCAGGGGCGATTCACCCCTCCACTTT. This rearrangement joins TRBV6-5 to TRBJ1-6; maybe TRBD1 (6 bases). Germline V gives CDR1 MNHEY, CDR2 SVGAGI. V was trimmed by 2 bases and J by 8 bases, leaving 10 bases between them. This CDR3 comprises 14 residues.